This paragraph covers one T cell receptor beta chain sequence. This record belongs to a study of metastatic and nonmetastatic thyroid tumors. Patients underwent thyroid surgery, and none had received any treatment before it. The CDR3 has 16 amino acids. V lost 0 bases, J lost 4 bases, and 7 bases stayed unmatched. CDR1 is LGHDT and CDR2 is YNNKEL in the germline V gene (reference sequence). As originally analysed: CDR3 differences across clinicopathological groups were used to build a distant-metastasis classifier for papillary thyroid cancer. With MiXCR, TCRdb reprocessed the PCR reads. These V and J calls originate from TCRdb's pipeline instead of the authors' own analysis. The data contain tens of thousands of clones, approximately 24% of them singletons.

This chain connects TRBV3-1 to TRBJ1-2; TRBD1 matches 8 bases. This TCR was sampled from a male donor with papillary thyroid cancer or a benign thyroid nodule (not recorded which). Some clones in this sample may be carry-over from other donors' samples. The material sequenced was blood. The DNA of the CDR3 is TGTGCCAGCAGCCAAGAAGGGACAGGCCTCTTCTATGGCTACACCTTC. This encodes CASSQEGTGLFYGYTF.